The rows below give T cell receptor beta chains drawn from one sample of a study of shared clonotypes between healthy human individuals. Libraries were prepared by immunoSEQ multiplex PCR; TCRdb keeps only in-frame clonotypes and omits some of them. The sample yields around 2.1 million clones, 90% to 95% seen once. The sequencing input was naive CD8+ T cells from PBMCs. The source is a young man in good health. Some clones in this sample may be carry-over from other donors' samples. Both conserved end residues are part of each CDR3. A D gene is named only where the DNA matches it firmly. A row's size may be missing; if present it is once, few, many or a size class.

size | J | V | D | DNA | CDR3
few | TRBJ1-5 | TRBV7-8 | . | TGTGCCAGCAGCTCGCGCTGGGGTCAGCCCCAGCATTTT | CASSSRWGQPQHF
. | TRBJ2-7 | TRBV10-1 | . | TGCGCCAGCAGTGAGCATCGGACGGGCGGTCACGAGCAGTACTTC | CASSEHRTGGHEQYF
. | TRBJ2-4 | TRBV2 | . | TGTGCCAGCAGTGACGGGGGGCTCGGAAACATTCAGTACTTC | CASSDGGLGNIQYF
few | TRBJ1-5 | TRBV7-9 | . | TGTGCCAGCAGCTCACTGGCAGGGCCCCCAAAGGATCAGCCCCAGCATTTT | CASSSLAGPPKDQPQHF
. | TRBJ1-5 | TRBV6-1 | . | TGTGCCAGCAGTGATCGGGGATTTGGCCAGCCCCAGCATTTT | CASSDRGFGQPQHF
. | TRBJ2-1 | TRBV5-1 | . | TGCGCCAGCAGCTTGTATGGCTACAATGAGCAGTTCTTC | CASSLYGYNEQFF
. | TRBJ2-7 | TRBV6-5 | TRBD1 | TGTGCCAGCAGTTACCTAGGACAGGGGGCGGACGAGCAGTACTTC | CASSYLGQGADEQYF
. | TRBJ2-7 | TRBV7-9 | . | TGTGCCAGCAGCTTAGCCAGGGACGAGCAGTACTTC | CASSLARDEQYF
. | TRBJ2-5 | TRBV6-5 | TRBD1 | TGTGCCAGCAGTACAACGGACAGGGGGGGGGAGACCCAGTACTTC | CASSTTDRGGETQYF
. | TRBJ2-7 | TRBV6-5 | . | TGTGCCAGCAGTTACCGGGGGAGAACCTACGAGCAGTACTTC | CASSYRGRTYEQYF
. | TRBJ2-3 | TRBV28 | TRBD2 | TGTGCCACCAACGGGGGACTAGCGGGAGGAAGGCCATGGGATACGCAGTATTTT | CATNGGLAGGRPWDTQYF
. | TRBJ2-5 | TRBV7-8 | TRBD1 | TGTGCCAGCAGCCGTAGGACAGGCCAAGAGACCCAGTACTTC | CASSRRTGQETQYF
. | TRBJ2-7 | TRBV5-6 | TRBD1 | TGTGCCAGCAGCCGGAGGACAGGGGGAACGTTCACCTACGAGCAGTACTTC | CASSRRTGGTFTYEQYF